These 9 T cell receptor beta chains were sequenced from one sample in a study of blood T cell repertoires in COVID-19. Using immunoSEQ multiplex PCR, the repertoire was profiled, and TCRdb retains in-frame clones only, with some absent. The table records around 300,000 clones, approximately 89% of them present only once. Sequencing used PBMCs or T cells enriched from blood (not recorded which). The source of these receptors is a woman aged 25 to 39 who had recovered from COVID-19.

The rearrangement links TRBV5-1 to TRBJ1-3; perhaps TRBD1 as D (5 bases). The CDR3 covers 15 residues. Trimming shortened V by 0 bases and J by 4 bases, and 11 bases separated the two germline ends. The germline CDR1 and CDR2 sequences are SGHRS and YFSETQ. The chain's CDR3 is CASSLAGEIGNTIYF. The CDR3 coding sequence is TGCGCCAGCAGCTTGGCGGGGGAAATAGGAAACACCATATATTTT.

CDR3 protein: CASSPPSRYTEAFF. In nucleotides, the CDR3 is TGTGCCAGCTCACCACCGTCCCGGTACACTGAAGCTTTCTTT. The V call is TRBV18, the J call TRBJ1-1; D is unresolved. Deletions cut 0 bases from V and 3 bases from J, with 8 bases between. CDR3 length: 14 residues. The germline V gene has CDR1 KGHSH and CDR2 LQKENI.

The chain combines TRBV4-2 with TRBJ1-1, with D possibly TRBD1 on 6 matching bases. The CDR3 totals 18 residues. V lost 6 bases, J lost 4 bases, and 27 bases lay in between. Germline V gene sequence: CDR1 LGHNA, CDR2 YNFKEQ. CDR3 sequence: CASSQNYRVAGAGTEAFF. CDR3 in DNA: TGTGCCAGCAGTCAAAATTATCGTGTCGCAGGGGCGGGCACTGAAGCTTTCTTT.

This clone was detected once. The chain joins TRBV13 to TRBJ1-1; D unclear. There are 13 residues in the CDR3. V was pared by 3 bases and J by 5 bases, with 10 bases between. Germline V gene lookup returns CDR1 PRHDT and CDR2 FYEKMQ (reference sequence). Here the CDR3 DNA reads TGTGCCAGCAGCTTGCGAGTTGAGACTGAAGCTTTCTTT. Encoded protein: CASSLRVETEAFF.

The V and J genes are TRBV6-1 and TRBJ2-7; 8 nucleotides agree with TRBD1. Germline values: CDR1 MNHNS, CDR2 SASEGT. Losses at the gene ends were 2 bases for V and 4 bases for J; bases not matched to a gene: 7. This CDR3 comprises 15 residues. The CDR3 here is CASSELWDRTYEQYF. Written as DNA, the CDR3 is TGTGCCAGCAGTGAACTGTGGGACAGGACATACGAGCAGTACTTC.

V and J are TRBV7-2 and TRBJ2-3, with 7 nucleotides matching TRBD2. With 2 bases clipped from V and 6 bases from J, the junction kept 8 bases outside the gene matches. This CDR3 has 15 amino acids. Per the germline V gene, CDR1 is SGHTA and CDR2 is FQGNSA. CDR3 nucleotides: TGTGCCAGCAGCTTACAGCGGGGCTTTGGGGATACGCAGTATTTT. Translated, it gives CASSLQRGFGDTQYF.

The chain joins TRBV18 to TRBJ1-1; the match to TRBD1 covers 8 bases. Germline V CDR1 and CDR2: KGHSH, LQKENI. CDR3 length: 13 residues. Trimming at V came to 2 bases and at J to 7 bases, leaving 3 bases not matched to a gene. CDR3: CASSPGQGNEAFF. CDR3 sequence (DNA): TGTGCCAGCTCACCAGGACAGGGAAATGAAGCTTTCTTT.

This chain uses TRBV12-3 or TRBV12-4 with TRBJ2-7, with 7 bases aligning to TRBD1. Germline trimming cut 7 bases from V and 3 bases from J; bases unmatched to any gene: 6. The CDR3 contains 13 residues. The CDR3 spells CASMTTGFYEQYF. The CDR3 DNA follows: TGTGCCAGCATGACGACAGGGTTCTACGAGCAGTACTTC.

CDR3 sequence reads: CASSPEGGVYGYTF. The CDR3 region has the DNA TGTGCCAGCAGCCCCGAGGGGGGGGTCTATGGCTACACCTTC. V is TRBV6-5 and J is TRBJ1-2, with D perhaps matching TRBD1 (6 bases). V lost 6 bases, J lost 4 bases, and 15 bases lay in between. Germline V lookup: CDR1 MNHEY, CDR2 SVGAGI. This CDR3 contains 14 residues.